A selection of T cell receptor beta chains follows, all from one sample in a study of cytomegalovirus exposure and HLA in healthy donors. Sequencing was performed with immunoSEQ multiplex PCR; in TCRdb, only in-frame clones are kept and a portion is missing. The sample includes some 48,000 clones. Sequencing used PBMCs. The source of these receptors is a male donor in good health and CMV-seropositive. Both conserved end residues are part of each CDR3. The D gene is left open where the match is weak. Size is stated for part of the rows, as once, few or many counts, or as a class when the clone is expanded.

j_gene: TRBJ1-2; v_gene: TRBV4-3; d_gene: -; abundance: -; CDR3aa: CASSQDRQNYGYTF; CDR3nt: TGCGCCAGCAGCCAAGACAGACAGAACTATGGCTACACCTTC
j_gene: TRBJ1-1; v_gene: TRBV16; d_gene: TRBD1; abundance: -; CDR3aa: CASSWDSEAFF; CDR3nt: TGTGCCAGCAGCTGGGACAGTGAAGCTTTCTTT
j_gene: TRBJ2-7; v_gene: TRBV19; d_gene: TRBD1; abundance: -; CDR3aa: CASSIWGQGFDEQYF; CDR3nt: TGTGCCAGTAGTATATGGGGACAGGGCTTCGACGAGCAGTACTTC
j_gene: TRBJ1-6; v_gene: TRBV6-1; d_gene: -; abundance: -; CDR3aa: CASTESSYNSPLHF; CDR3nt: TGTGCCAGCACGGAGAGCTCCTATAATTCACCCCTCCACTTT
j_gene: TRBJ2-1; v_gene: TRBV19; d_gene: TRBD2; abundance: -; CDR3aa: CASSNLLAGTLGDEQFF; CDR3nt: TGTGCCAGTAGTAACCTACTAGCGGGTACCCTCGGCGATGAGCAGTTCTTC
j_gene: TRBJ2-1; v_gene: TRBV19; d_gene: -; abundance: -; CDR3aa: CASSIQGNNEQFF; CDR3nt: TGTGCCAGTAGTATACAGGGCAACAATGAGCAGTTCTTC
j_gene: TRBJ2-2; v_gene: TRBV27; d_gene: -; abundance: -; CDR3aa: CASSFRQANTGELFF; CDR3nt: TGTGCCAGCAGTTTTAGACAGGCTAACACCGGGGAGCTGTTTTTT
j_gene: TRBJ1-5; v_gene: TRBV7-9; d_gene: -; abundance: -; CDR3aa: CASSPGNQPQHF; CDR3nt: TGTGCCAGCAGCCCCGGGAATCAGCCCCAGCATTTT
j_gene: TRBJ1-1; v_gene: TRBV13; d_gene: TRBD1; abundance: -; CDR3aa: CASSLGTGAIAMNTEAFF; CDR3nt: TGTGCCAGCAGCTTAGGGACAGGGGCGATTGCTATGAACACTGAAGCTTTCTTT
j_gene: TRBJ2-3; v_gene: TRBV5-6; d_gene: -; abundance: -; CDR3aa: CASSLPGDTDTQYF; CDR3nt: TGTGCCAGCAGCTTGCCGGGAGACACAGATACGCAGTATTTT
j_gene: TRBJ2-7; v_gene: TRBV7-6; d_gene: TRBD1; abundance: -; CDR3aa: CASSLGRLGDSYEQYF; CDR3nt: TGTGCCAGCAGCTTAGGAAGGTTGGGGGACAGCTACGAGCAGTACTTC
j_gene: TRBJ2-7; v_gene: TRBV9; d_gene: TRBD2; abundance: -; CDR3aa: CASSPEGGGYEQYF; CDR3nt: TGTGCCAGCAGCCCCGAGGGCGGGGGGTACGAGCAGTACTTC
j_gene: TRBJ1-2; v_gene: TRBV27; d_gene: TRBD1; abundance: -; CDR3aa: CASSSGGWSGYTF; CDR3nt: TGTGCCAGCAGTTCAGGGGGCTGGTCTGGCTACACCTTC
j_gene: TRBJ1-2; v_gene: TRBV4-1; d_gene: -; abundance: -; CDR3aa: CASSQGLWSYGYTF; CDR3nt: TGCGCCAGCAGCCAAGGCCTATGGAGCTATGGCTACACCTTC
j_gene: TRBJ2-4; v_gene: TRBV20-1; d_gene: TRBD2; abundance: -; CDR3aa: CSAAGGNIQYF; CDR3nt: TGCAGTGCGGCGGGGGGAAACATTCAGTACTTC
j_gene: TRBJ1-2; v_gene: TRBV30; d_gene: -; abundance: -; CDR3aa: CAWSVPDSATNYGYTF; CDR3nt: TGTGCCTGGAGTGTACCAGACAGCGCCACTAACTATGGCTACACCTTC
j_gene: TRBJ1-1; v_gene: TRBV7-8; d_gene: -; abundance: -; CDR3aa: CASSLTQMNTEAFF; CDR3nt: TGTGCCAGCAGCCTAACCCAAATGAACACTGAAGCTTTCTTT
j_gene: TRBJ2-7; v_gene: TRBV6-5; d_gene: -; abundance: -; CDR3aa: CASSQPAPRYEQYF; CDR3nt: TGTGCCAGCAGCCAACCGGCCCCTAGGTACGAGCAGTACTTC
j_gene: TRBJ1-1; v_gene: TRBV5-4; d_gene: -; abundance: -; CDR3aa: CASSLQRGTEAFF; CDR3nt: TGTGCCAGCAGCTTGCAGCGGGGGACTGAAGCTTTCTTT
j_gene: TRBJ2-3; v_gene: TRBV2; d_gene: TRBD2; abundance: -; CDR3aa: CASSGGGLAVTDTQYF; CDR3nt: TGTGCCAGCAGCGGAGGCGGGCTAGCGGTCACAGATACGCAGTATTTT
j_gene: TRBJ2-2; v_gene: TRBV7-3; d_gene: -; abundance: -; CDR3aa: CASSRRGTGELFF; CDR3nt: TGTGCCAGCAGCCGGAGGGGCACCGGGGAGCTGTTTTTT
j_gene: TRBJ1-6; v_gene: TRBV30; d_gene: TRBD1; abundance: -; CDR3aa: CAWSPPRQGNSPLHF; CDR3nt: TGTGCCTGGTCTCCCCCTAGACAGGGTAATTCACCCCTCCACTTT
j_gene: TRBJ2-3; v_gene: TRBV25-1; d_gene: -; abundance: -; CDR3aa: CASSEPGVGTDTQYF; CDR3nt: TGTGCCAGCAGCGAACCCGGGGTGGGCACAGATACGCAGTATTTT
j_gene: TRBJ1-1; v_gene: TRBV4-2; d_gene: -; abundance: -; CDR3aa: CASSQEGGRAMNTEAFF; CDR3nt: TGTGCCAGCAGCCAAGAGGGAGGCAGGGCGATGAACACTGAAGCTTTCTTT
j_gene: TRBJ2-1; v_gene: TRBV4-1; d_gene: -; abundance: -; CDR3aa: CASSQDRTGRYEQFF; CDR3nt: TGCGCCAGCAGCCAGGATCGAACAGGGCGGTATGAGCAGTTCTTC
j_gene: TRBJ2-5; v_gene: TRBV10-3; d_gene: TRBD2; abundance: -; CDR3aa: CAVSGTSGQETQYF; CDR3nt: TGTGCCGTGTCCGGGACTAGCGGACAAGAGACCCAGTACTTC
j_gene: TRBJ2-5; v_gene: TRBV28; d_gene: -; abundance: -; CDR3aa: CASREGVTQYF; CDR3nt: TGTGCCAGCCGTGAGGGGGTAACCCAGTACTTC
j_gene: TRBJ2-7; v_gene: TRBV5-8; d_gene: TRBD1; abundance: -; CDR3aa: CASSPRDRVYEQYF; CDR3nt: TGTGCCAGCAGCCCCCGGGACAGGGTTTACGAGCAGTACTTC
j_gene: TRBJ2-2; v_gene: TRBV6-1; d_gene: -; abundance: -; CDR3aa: CASSEPGRNTGELFF; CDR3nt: TGTGCCAGCAGCGAGCCCGGGAGGAACACCGGGGAGCTGTTTTTT
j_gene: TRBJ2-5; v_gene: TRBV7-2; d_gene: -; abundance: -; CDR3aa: CASSLITAETQYF; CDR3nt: TGTGCCAGCAGCTTAATTACTGCTGAGACCCAGTACTTC
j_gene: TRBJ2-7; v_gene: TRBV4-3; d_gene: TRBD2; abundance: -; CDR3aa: CASSQGGLASYEQYF; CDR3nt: TGCGCCAGCAGCCAAGGGGGACTAGCGTCCTACGAGCAGTACTTC
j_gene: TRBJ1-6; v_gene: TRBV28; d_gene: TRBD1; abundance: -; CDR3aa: CASLWGDSNSPLHF; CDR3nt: TGTGCCAGCTTATGGGGGGACAGCAATTCACCCCTCCACTTT
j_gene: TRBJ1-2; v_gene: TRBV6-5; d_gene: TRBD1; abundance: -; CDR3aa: CASSAPRDRERGYTF; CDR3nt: TGTGCCAGCAGTGCGCCCCGGGACAGGGAACGTGGCTACACCTTC
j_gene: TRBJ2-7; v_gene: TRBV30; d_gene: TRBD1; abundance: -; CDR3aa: CAWSATPLGQGKGSYEQYF; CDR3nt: TGTGCCTGGAGCGCAACTCCGCTTGGACAGGGAAAGGGGTCCTACGAGCAGTACTTC
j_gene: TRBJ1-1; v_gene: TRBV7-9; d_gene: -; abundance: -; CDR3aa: CASSFYQYNTEAFF; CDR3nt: TGTGCCAGCAGCTTTTATCAGTATAACACTGAAGCTTTCTTT
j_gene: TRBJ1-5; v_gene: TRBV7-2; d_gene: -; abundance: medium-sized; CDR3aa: CASSLGQDNQPQHF; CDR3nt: TGTGCCAGCAGCTTAGGACAGGACAATCAGCCCCAGCATTTT
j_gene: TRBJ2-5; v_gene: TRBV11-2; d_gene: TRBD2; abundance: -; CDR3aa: CASSLDLAGGAAGETQYF; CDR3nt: TGTGCCAGCAGCTTAGATCTAGCGGGGGGCGCCGCAGGGGAGACCCAGTACTTC
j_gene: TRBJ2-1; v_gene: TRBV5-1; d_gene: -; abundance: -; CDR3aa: CASSLPREWNEQFF; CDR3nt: TGCGCCAGCAGCTTGCCCAGGGAATGGAATGAGCAGTTCTTC
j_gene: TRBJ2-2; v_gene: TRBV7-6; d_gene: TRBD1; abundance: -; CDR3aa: CASSLVRGGAFAGELFF; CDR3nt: TGTGCCAGCAGCTTAGTACGAGGGGGCGCATTTGCCGGGGAGCTGTTTTTT
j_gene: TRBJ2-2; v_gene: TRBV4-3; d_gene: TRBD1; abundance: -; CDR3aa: CASSQEGRGFGELFF; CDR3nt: TGCGCCAGCAGCCAAGAGGGCAGGGGGTTCGGGGAGCTGTTTTTT
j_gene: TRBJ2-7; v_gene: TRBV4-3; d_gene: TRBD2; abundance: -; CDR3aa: CASSLRLAGDYEQYF; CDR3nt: TGCGCCAGCAGCCTACGACTAGCGGGGGACTACGAGCAGTACTTC
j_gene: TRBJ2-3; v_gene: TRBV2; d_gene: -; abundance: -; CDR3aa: CASSGTGGITDTQYF; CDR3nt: TGTGCCAGCAGTGGAACGGGGGGCATAACAGATACGCAGTATTTT
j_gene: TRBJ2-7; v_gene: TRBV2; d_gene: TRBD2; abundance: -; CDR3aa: CASSYGGEEQYF; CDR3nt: TGTGCCAGCAGCTATGGGGGGGAAGAGCAGTACTTC
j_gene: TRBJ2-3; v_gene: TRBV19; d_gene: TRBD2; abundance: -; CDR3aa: CASSIGLAADTQYF; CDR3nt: TGTGCCAGTAGTATCGGACTAGCGGCAGATACGCAGTATTTT
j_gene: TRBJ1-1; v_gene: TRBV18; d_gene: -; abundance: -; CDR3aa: CASSPVAGSNTEAFF; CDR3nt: TGTGCCAGCTCACCGGTCGCGGGGTCGAACACTGAAGCTTTCTTT
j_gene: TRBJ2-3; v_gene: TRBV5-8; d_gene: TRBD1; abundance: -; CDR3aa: CASSFKWNQGAGDTQYF; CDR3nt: TGTGCCAGCAGCTTCAAGTGGAACCAGGGGGCCGGAGATACGCAGTATTTT